This note documents a single T cell receptor beta chain sequence. The antigen remains unidentified. The CDR3 is 14 residues long. Trimming took 4 bases from V and 11 from J; bases not matched to a gene: 7. Germline V gene data show CDR1 as SGHDN and CDR2 as FVKESK. Via CD45RO/CCR7/CD25/CD127/CD95/CD27, cells of the CD4+ naive, central memory, regulatory and stem cell-like memory subsets were sorted. The data were obtained in a study of beta chain features in type 1 diabetes. Study at large: Sorted cell examination encompassed under 130 million cells across all samples. Study findings and constraints: Fewer insertions but more deletions were seen at VDJ junctions in type 1 diabetes patients.

As every portion of the isolated RNA was reverse transcribed, the sequencing read expressed TCRB transcripts. Data came from immunoSEQ multiplex PCR; TCRdb stores just in-frame clones and leaves some out. Among some 150,000 clones listed, 11% were seen once. The sample consisted of central memory CD4+ T cells from blood. The chain uses TRBV14 and TRBJ1-6; 8 nucleotides match TRBD1. This sequence originates from a man in his late teens or twenties in good health. CDR3 amino acids: CASSPGQGMPPLHF. CDR3 DNA: TGTGCCAGCAGCCCCGGACAGGGAATGCCACCCCTCCACTTT.